These 18 T cell receptor beta chains share one sample of origin, sequenced in a study of T cells in Graves' hyperthyroidism and ophthalmopathy. The investigators amplified TCR beta CDR3 regions from RNA transcripts. The HTBI primer set served for first-round RT-PCR of the TCR CDR3. TCRdb passed the multiplex PCR reads through MiXCR, listing each CDR3 protein once. The sample lists approximately 380,000 distinct CDR3 sequences; over 11% were seen once. Sequencing was performed on blood. These receptors were obtained from a man aged 50-60 years with Graves' ophthalmopathy.

The V call is TRBV27, the J call TRBJ1-4; maybe TRBD1 (6 bases). Germline-derived CDR1 and CDR2 are MNHEY and SMNVEV (reference sequence). The CDR3 consists of 15 residues. Trimming cost V 2 bases and J 3 bases, with 10 bases left between them. The chain's CDR3 is CASSLRSGANEKLFF. CDR3 bases: TGTGCCAGCAGTTTAAGGTCAGGGGCTAATGAAAAACTGTTTTTT.

This clonotype has at least ten counts. The chain couples TRBV7-9 to TRBJ2-2; a possible D gene is TRBD2 (5 bases). Germline V CDR1 and CDR2: SEHNR, FQNEAQ (reference sequence). The CDR3 spans 16 residues. Trimming cost V 4 bases and J 4 bases, with 16 bases left between them. CDR3 amino acids: CASSSWGEERTGELFF. In DNA form, the CDR3 reads TGTGCCAGCAGCTCCTGGGGAGAGGAACGCACCGGGGAGCTGTTTTTT.

This clonotype has just a few counts. V gene TRBV20-1 combines with J gene TRBJ2-1, with 10 bases that match TRBD1. Per germline, CDR1 DFQATT and CDR2 SNEGSKA (reference sequence). CDR3 length equals 14 residues. Trimming took 8 bases from V and 7 from J; bases not matched to a gene: 11. CDR3 sequence: CSLQLGTGVNEQFF. The CDR3 DNA sequence: TGCAGTCTTCAGCTCGGGACAGGGGTTAATGAGCAGTTCTTC.

V is TRBV12-3 or TRBV12-4 and J is TRBJ2-7; TRBD2 aligns across 9 bases. The CDR3 is 14 amino acids. V gave up 7 bases and J gave up 0 bases; unmatched junction bases: 4. The CDR3 DNA reads TGTGCCAGCAAATCTAGCGGGACCTCCTACGAGCAGTACTTC. Encoded protein: CASKSSGTSYEQYF.

This chain's CDR3 is CASSPIGRGHNYGYTF. The CDR3 bases are TGTGCCAGCAGCCCCATCGGGAGGGGCCACAACTATGGCTACACCTTC. This chain connects TRBV3-1 to TRBJ1-2, with D maybe TRBD1 (5 bases). CDR1 and CDR2 (germline): LGHDT, YNNKEL (reference sequence). V lost 4 bases and J lost 2, with 17 bases in between. There are 16 residues in the CDR3.

This clonotype was observed a handful of times. The V gene is TRBV19, the J gene TRBJ2-2; no definite D call. Germline V gives CDR1 LNHDA, CDR2 SQIVND (reference sequence). This CDR3 contains 14 residues. V was shortened by 3 bases and J by 5 bases, with 10 bases between the two germline ends. The CDR3 nucleotides are TGTGCCAGTAGTATTCTGGGTACTACCGGGGAGCTGTTTTTT. Encoded protein: CASSILGTTGELFF. Full variable domain (missing parts from reference TRBV19 and TRBJ2-2): DGGITQSPKYLFRKEGQNVTLSCEQNLNHDAMYWYRQDPGQGLRLIYYSQIVNDFQKGDIAEGYSVSREKKESFPLTVTSAQKNPTAFYLCASSILGTTGELFFGEGSRLTVL.

This clonotype was counted ten times or more. The chain has TRBV7-9 and TRBJ2-1, with 11 bases that match TRBD2. This CDR3 is 14 amino acids long. Germline V gene lookup returns CDR1 SEHNR and CDR2 FQNEAQ (reference sequence). Trimming at V came to 4 bases and at J to 6 bases, leaving 2 bases not matched to a gene. For the CDR3, the DNA is TGTGCCAGCAGCTGGGGGACTAGCGGCAATGAGCAGTTCTTC. As protein: CASSWGTSGNEQFF.

This clonotype was detected ten times or more. The rearrangement links TRBV30 to TRBJ1-2; the match to TRBD1 covers 7 bases. Germline trimming cut 4 bases from V and 2 bases from J; bases unmatched to any gene: 4. The V gene's germline CDR1 is GTSNPN and CDR2 SVGIG (reference sequence). CDR3 length equals 13 residues. CDR3 protein: CAWTLQGNYGYTF. For the CDR3, the DNA is TGTGCCTGGACCTTACAGGGGAACTATGGCTACACCTTC.

This clonotype was observed at least ten times. This chain uses TRBV20-1 with TRBJ2-2, with D possibly TRBD2 on 5 matching bases. CDR1 is DFQATT and CDR2 is SNEGSKA in the germline V gene (reference sequence). With 0 bases removed from V and 1 base from J, the gap between germline ends came to 12 bases. The CDR3 sequence is 16 residues long. In DNA form, the CDR3 reads TGCAGTGCTAGAGATGAGGGCACGGGGAACACCGGGGAGCTGTTTTTT. Translating it yields CSARDEGTGNTGELFF.

This clonotype appeared many times. The J gene is TRBJ2-3, the V gene TRBV27; D not certain. Germline V lookup: CDR1 MNHEY, CDR2 SMNVEV (reference sequence). The CDR3 runs to 12 residues. V was cut by 5 bases and J by 4 bases, with 7 bases left in between. Here the CDR3 reads CASSRKSDTQYF. The CDR3 nucleotides read TGTGCCAGCAGTCGGAAGTCAGATACGCAGTATTTT.

V is TRBV6-2 or TRBV6-3 and J is TRBJ1-1, with a possible D match to TRBD1 (6 bases). CDR1 is MNHEY, CDR2 SVGEGT, per germline. The CDR3 has 14 residues. Trimming removed 5 bases at V and 7 bases at J, with 17 bases between. CDR3 sequence reads: CASSPRTGTNEAFF. CDR3 sequence (DNA): TGTGCCAGCAGTCCACGAACCGGGACAAATGAAGCTTTCTTT.

This clonotype was recorded many times. The chain couples TRBV3-1 to TRBJ1-6; TRBD1 matches 7 bases. The CDR3 length is 13 residues. The V and J ends lost 1 base and 13 bases, in that order; junction bases with no gene match: 4. Germline loops: CDR1 LGHDT, CDR2 YNNKEL (reference sequence). CDR3 residues: CASSQVAGGPLHF. The CDR3 DNA is TGTGCCAGCAGCCAAGTCGCAGGGGGGCCCCTCCACTTT.

This clonotype was recorded many times. The J gene is TRBJ2-3, the V gene TRBV9, with D tentatively TRBD2 (6 bases). V was clipped by 5 bases and J by 2 bases, with 9 bases between them. The CDR3 is made up of 13 amino acids. Germline CDR1 and CDR2: SGDLS and YYNGEE. CDR3 sequence: CASSREFTDTQYF. In DNA form, the CDR3 reads TGTGCCAGCAGTCGGGAGTTCACAGATACGCAGTATTTT. The full variable domain, rest sourced from reference TRBV9 and TRBJ2-3, is DSGVTQTPKHLITATGQRVTLRCSPRSGDLSVYWYQQSLDQGLQFLIQYYNGEERAKGNILERFSAQQFPDLHSELNLSSLELGDSALYFCASSREFTDTQYFGPGTRLTVL.

This clonotype came up many times. The chain has TRBV18 and TRBJ1-5, with D uncertain. CDR1 and CDR2 (germline): KGHSH, LQKENI. There are 14 residues in the CDR3. The V gene lost 5 bases and the J gene lost 3 bases, with 11 bases spanning the gap. This CDR3 reads CASSSDGNNQPQHF. The CDR3 nucleotides are TGTGCCAGCTCATCGGACGGGAACAATCAGCCCCAGCATTTT.

At least ten counts were recorded for this clonotype. The CDR3 DNA is TGTGCCAGCAGTTTAGGGACTAGCCAAATAGAGACCCAGTACTTC. Protein: CASSLGTSQIETQYF. This rearrangement joins TRBV28 to TRBJ2-5; 9 bases fit TRBD2. Germline V gene sequence: CDR1 MDHEN, CDR2 SYDVKM. After removal of 2 bases from V and 4 bases from J, the junction contained 5 bases not matched to a gene. The CDR3 length is 15 residues.

A few counts support this clonotype. The genes are TRBV5-1 and TRBJ2-2; D is ambiguous. This CDR3 has 14 amino acids. Looked up from germline, CDR1 is SGHRS and CDR2 is YFSETQ. Trimming pared 2 bases from V and 6 bases from J, leaving 11 bases between. CDR3 DNA sequence: TGCGCCAGCAGCTTTCGAAACATCGCCGGGGAGCTGTTTTTT. Translation gives CASSFRNIAGELFF.

At least ten counts were recorded for this clonotype. The CDR3 is CASTPGQGTDTQYF. The CDR3 nucleotides read TGCGCCAGCACCCCGGGACAGGGAACAGATACGCAGTATTTT. The chain combines TRBV5-1 with TRBJ2-3; 9 bases match TRBD1. The CDR3 length is 14 residues. Trimming cost V 6 bases and J 3 bases; bases outside gene matches: 5. Germline CDR1 SGHRS, CDR2 YFSETQ.

Many counts were recorded for this clonotype. This rearrangement joins TRBV6-5 to TRBJ2-7; the match to TRBD1 covers 8 bases. The germline gives CDR1 MNHEY, CDR2 SVGAGI. V was pared by 2 bases and J by 5 bases, with 5 bases of the junction left unmatched. The CDR3 consists of 14 residues. The CDR3 bases are TGTGCCAGCAGTTACCGGGACAGGACGCACGAGCAGTACTTC. This encodes CASSYRDRTHEQYF.